A selection of T cell receptor beta chains follows, all from one sample in a study of cytomegalovirus exposure and HLA in healthy donors. Profiled with immunoSEQ multiplex PCR; TCRdb holds only in-frame clones, not every one. The sample gives 70,000 to 90,000 clones, over 50% of which show up once; 20% to 25% is in the top ten. Sequenced input: PBMCs. The source of these receptors is a man in his forties in good health and CMV-seropositive. CDR3s include the opening cysteine and the closing phenylalanine or tryptophan. Each record gives: clone size, D gene, J gene, V gene, CDR3 protein, CDR3 DNA. The D gene is left open where the match is weak. Clone size is given for some rows only: seen once, a few or many times, or a class if the clone is expanded.

>-|-|TRBJ1-3|TRBV6-1
CASSGRAYGNTIYF
TGTGCCAGCAGTGGCAGGGCTTACGGAAACACCATATATTTT
>-|-|TRBJ2-1|TRBV9
CASSSSRTNNEQFF
TGTGCCAGCAGCTCCTCAAGGACAAACAATGAGCAGTTCTTC
>-|-|TRBJ2-2|TRBV18
CASSPRVQGGIDTGELFF
TGTGCCAGCTCACCACGTGTACAGGGAGGGATCGACACCGGGGAGCTGTTTTTT
>few|-|TRBJ2-2|TRBV5-6
CASSQRRGVAGELFF
TGTGCCAGCAGCCAGAGGCGGGGAGTGGCCGGGGAGCTGTTTTTT
>once|-|TRBJ2-1|TRBV10-3
CAISTTGLNEQFF
TGTGCCATCAGTACTACAGGGTTGAATGAGCAGTTCTTC
>-|TRBD2|TRBJ2-5|TRBV6-5
CASSSLAGQETQYF
TGTGCCAGCAGTTCCCTAGCGGGCCAAGAGACCCAGTACTTC
>-|-|TRBJ2-1|TRBV7-2
CASSPKGVQGQAEQFF
TGTGCCAGCAGCCCCAAAGGAGTTCAGGGCCAGGCTGAGCAGTTCTTC
>few|-|TRBJ2-7|TRBV6-6
CASSYSQGEQYF
TGTGCCAGCAGTTACTCACAGGGCGAGCAGTACTTC
>-|TRBD1|TRBJ2-3|TRBV2
CASKTGVVTDTQYF
TGTGCCAGCAAGACAGGGGTGGTGACAGATACGCAGTATTTT
>few|-|TRBJ1-1|TRBV14
CASGTGMNTEAFF
TGTGCCAGCGGCACGGGAATGAACACTGAAGCTTTCTTT
>-|-|TRBJ2-1|TRBV5-6
CASSLWRGSSYNEQFF
TGTGCCAGCAGCTTGTGGCGGGGTAGCTCCTACAATGAGCAGTTCTTC
>-|TRBD1|TRBJ1-2|TRBV4-3
CASSQLTGEVNYGYTF
TGCGCCAGCAGCCAATTGACAGGGGAGGTTAACTATGGCTACACCTTC
>-|-|TRBJ1-1|TRBV15
CATSRVALQGDEAFF
TGCGCCACCAGCAGAGTGGCCCTTCAGGGTGATGAAGCTTTCTTT
>-|-|TRBJ2-2|TRBV6-6
CASSYLWPGELFF
TGTGCCAGCAGTTATTTGTGGCCCGGGGAGCTGTTTTTT
>-|TRBD2|TRBJ2-5|TRBV7-7
CASSFAGEETQYF
TGTGCTAGCAGCTTTGCGGGGGAAGAGACCCAGTACTTC
>-|-|TRBJ1-2|TRBV28
CATGMYGYTF
TGTGCTACAGGGATGTATGGCTACACCTTC
>few|TRBD1|TRBJ1-1|TRBV11-3
CASSFRTGHTEAFF
TGTGCCAGCAGCTTCAGGACAGGCCACACTGAAGCTTTCTTT
>-|-|TRBJ2-3|TRBV7-6
CASSGEGLWDTDTQYF
TGTGCCAGCAGCGGCGAGGGACTGTGGGACACAGATACGCAGTATTTT
>-|-|TRBJ2-7|TRBV18
CASSPWQGIHEQYF
TGTGCCAGCTCACCATGGCAGGGTATCCACGAGCAGTACTTC
>-|TRBD2|TRBJ2-7|TRBV29-1
CSAPRGREPYEQYF
TGCAGCGCTCCCCGAGGGAGGGAACCCTACGAGCAGTACTTC
>-|-|TRBJ2-4|TRBV10-3
CATQGPQASRGNIQYF
TGTGCCACCCAGGGTCCGCAGGCTAGTCGGGGGAACATTCAGTACTTC
>few|-|TRBJ2-3|TRBV10-1
CASSTNRDISSTDTQYF
TGCGCCAGCAGTACAAACCGGGACATCTCTAGCACAGATACGCAGTATTTT
>-|TRBD1|TRBJ2-7|TRBV2
CASGQGADIYEQYF
TGTGCCAGCGGACAGGGGGCTGATATATACGAGCAGTACTTC
>-|-|TRBJ1-4|TRBV25-1
CASSVDSFPREKLFF
TGCGCCAGCAGCGTCGACAGTTTTCCGAGGGAAAAACTGTTTTTT
>-|-|TRBJ1-4|TRBV6-5
CASRGGAQGEKLFF
TGTGCCAGCAGGGGGGGGGCCCAGGGTGAAAAACTGTTTTTT
>-|-|TRBJ1-2|TRBV6-5
CASSHNSSPLYGYTF
TGTGCCAGCAGTCATAACTCTTCTCCACTCTATGGCTACACCTTC
>few|TRBD1|TRBJ2-7|TRBV10-1
CASSEDRGYEQYF
TGCGCCAGCAGTGAGGACAGGGGTTACGAGCAGTACTTC
>-|TRBD1|TRBJ2-5|TRBV5-1
CASSGGTGGETQYF
TGCGCCAGCAGCGGGGGGACAGGCGGAGAGACCCAGTACTTC
>few|-|TRBJ1-2|TRBV5-6
CASSWRGSNYGYTF
TGTGCCAGCAGCTGGAGGGGCTCTAACTATGGCTACACCTTC
>-|TRBD1|TRBJ1-5|TRBV6-6
CASNQAGTGGLGAQHF
TGTGCCAGCAACCAAGCCGGGACAGGGGGACTCGGGGCCCAGCATTTT
>-|-|TRBJ1-2|TRBV7-9
CASSPTGPHTF
TGTGCCAGCAGCCCCACAGGGCCCCACACCTTC
>-|-|TRBJ2-5|TRBV6-5
CASSYSPPYQETQYF
TGTGCCAGCAGTTACTCCCCTCCGTACCAAGAGACCCAGTACTTC
>-|TRBD2|TRBJ2-5|TRBV5-1
CASSPSAAGGTYQETQYF
TGCGCCAGCAGCCCTAGCGCGGCGGGGGGCACGTACCAAGAGACCCAGTACTTC
>-|-|TRBJ2-7|TRBV5-1
CASSFGDSYYEQYF
TGCGCCAGCAGCTTCGGAGACAGTTACTACGAGCAGTACTTC
>-|-|TRBJ1-1|TRBV9
CASSVGGMDTEAFF
TGTGCCAGCAGCGTGGGGGGAATGGACACTGAAGCTTTCTTT
>few|-|TRBJ2-3|TRBV27
CASSSVGLAYTDTQYF
TGTGCCAGCAGTTCAGTCGGGCTAGCTTACACAGATACGCAGTATTTT
>-|-|TRBJ1-5|TRBV14
CASSQGARETSNQPQHF
TGTGCCAGCAGCCAAGGGGCGAGGGAAACTAGCAATCAGCCCCAGCATTTT
>-|TRBD1|TRBJ1-6|TRBV15
CATSREGTASNSPLHF
TGTGCCACCAGCAGAGAGGGGACAGCATCCAATTCACCCCTCCACTTT
>-|-|TRBJ1-2|TRBV2
CASSEQGGYTF
TGTGCCAGCAGTGAACAGGGAGGCTACACCTTC
>few|TRBD1|TRBJ1-2|TRBV4-3
CASSQDLGTGWGYTF
TGCGCCAGCAGCCAAGATCTCGGGACAGGGTGGGGCTACACCTTC
>-|TRBD1|TRBJ1-1|TRBV30
CAWSGTGYEAFF
TGTGCCTGGAGTGGGACAGGGTATGAAGCTTTCTTT
>-|TRBD2|TRBJ2-1|TRBV7-6
CASSRTTSGNNEQFF
TGTGCCAGCAGCCGAACGACTAGCGGGAACAATGAGCAGTTCTTC
>few|TRBD2|TRBJ2-3|TRBV2
CASRAGGATDTQYF
TGTGCCAGCAGAGCGGGGGGAGCGACAGATACGCAGTATTTT
>-|-|TRBJ1-4|TRBV4-2
CASSPRGTLNEKLFF
TGTGCCAGCAGCCCGAGGGGGACACTTAATGAAAAACTGTTTTTT
>-|-|TRBJ2-2|TRBV5-6
CASSYLTANTGELFF
TGTGCCAGCAGCTACTTAACAGCGAACACCGGGGAGCTGTTTTTT
>-|-|TRBJ2-1|TRBV9
CASSDSPGTSYNEQFF
TGTGCCAGCAGCGATTCTCCCGGGACATCCTACAATGAGCAGTTCTTC
>few|-|TRBJ1-1|TRBV30
CAWRPPLTMNTEAFF
TGTGCCTGGAGACCTCCGTTAACAATGAACACTGAAGCTTTCTTT
>many|TRBD2|TRBJ2-2|TRBV2
CASSDPQRGAGELFF
TGTGCCAGCAGTGACCCCCAGCGGGGGGCCGGGGAGCTGTTTTTT
>-|TRBD1|TRBJ1-2|TRBV18
CASSLTGNGYTF
TGTGCCAGCTCATTGACAGGGAATGGCTACACCTTC
>-|-|TRBJ1-2|TRBV19
CASSKSGGPGYTF
TGTGCCAGTAGTAAAAGCGGGGGGCCAGGCTACACCTTC
>once|-|TRBJ1-5|TRBV19
CASSPSGNQPQHF
TGTGCCAGTAGTCCCTCCGGCAATCAGCCCCAGCATTTT
>-|-|TRBJ1-6|TRBV11-3
CASSRGNNSPLHF
TGTGCCAGCTCCAGGGGTAATAATTCACCCCTCCACTTT
>-|-|TRBJ1-3|TRBV6-6
CASNPQGSGNTIYF
TGTGCCAGCAACCCACAGGGTTCTGGAAACACCATATATTTT
>-|TRBD1|TRBJ2-4|TRBV10-3
CAISTRDREAKNIQYF
TGTGCCATCAGTACCCGGGACAGGGAAGCCAAAAACATTCAGTACTTC
>-|-|TRBJ2-7|TRBV6-1
CASSMTVNYEQYF
TGTGCCAGCAGTATGACAGTGAACTACGAGCAATACTTC
>-|TRBD1|TRBJ1-1|TRBV19
CASSWTGGSSEAFF
TGTGCCAGTTCTTGGACAGGGGGCAGCTCTGAAGCTTTCTTT
>-|-|TRBJ2-1|TRBV7-9
CASSHIRWQGNNNEQFF
TGTGCCAGCAGCCATATCCGGTGGCAGGGAAATAACAATGAGCAGTTCTTC